Listed below are T cell receptor beta chains from one sample, sequenced in a study of radiotherapy plus CTLA-4 blockade in lung cancer. Generated by immunoSEQ multiplex PCR, the TCRdb table keeps only in-frame clones and is missing some. Found here are about 88,000 clones, approximately 79% of them singletons; the top ten hold around an eighth. The sample consisted of peripheral blood, taken from a patient treated with radiotherapy plus ipilimumab. Receptors originate from a human donor with non-small cell lung cancer that progressed on radiotherapy plus ipilimumab. The CDR3 runs from the conserved cysteine through the conserved F or W. A D gene is named only where the DNA matches it firmly. Clone sizes are given selectively: once, few, many, or a class where the clone is expanded.

CDR3 DNA: TGCGCCAGCCGGGACAGGGTAATTCCGACCGGGGAGCTGTTTTTT
CDR3 protein: CASRDRVIPTGELFF
clone size: -
V gene: TRBV5-1
D gene: TRBD1
CDR3 length: 15
J gene: TRBJ2-2

CDR3 DNA: TGTGCCGCGCGAGGACTAGCGGGGGAGGAGACCCAGTACTTC
CDR3 protein: CAARGLAGEETQYF
clone size: -
V gene: TRBV6-6
D gene: TRBD2
CDR3 length: 14
J gene: TRBJ2-5

CDR3 DNA: TGTGCCAGCAGCTTAGAATCGGGGAGCTCCTACGAGCAGTACTTC
CDR3 protein: CASSLESGSSYEQYF
clone size: -
V gene: TRBV11-2
D gene: -
CDR3 length: 15
J gene: TRBJ2-7

CDR3 DNA: TGTGCCAGTAGTATACAGGGTGGGGATTCACCCCTCCACTTT
CDR3 protein: CASSIQGGDSPLHF
clone size: -
V gene: TRBV19
D gene: -
CDR3 length: 14
J gene: TRBJ1-6

CDR3 DNA: TGTGCCAGTTCAAATGGGGAGAACACTGAAGCTTTCTTT
CDR3 protein: CASSNGENTEAFF
clone size: few
V gene: TRBV19
D gene: -
CDR3 length: 13
J gene: TRBJ1-1

CDR3 DNA: TGTGCCAGCTCACCAGTTGCGTTGACTTCCCGAGGGATCTACGAGCAGTACTTC
CDR3 protein: CASSPVALTSRGIYEQYF
clone size: once
V gene: TRBV18
D gene: -
CDR3 length: 18
J gene: TRBJ2-7

CDR3 DNA: TGTGCCAGCACGAATGGGTACACCGGGGAGCTGTTTTTT
CDR3 protein: CASTNGYTGELFF
clone size: -
V gene: TRBV6-1
D gene: -
CDR3 length: 13
J gene: TRBJ2-2

CDR3 DNA: TGTGCCAGCAGCCTCCCGGACTTGTCCTACGAGCAGTACTTC
CDR3 protein: CASSLPDLSYEQYF
clone size: -
V gene: TRBV14
D gene: -
CDR3 length: 14
J gene: TRBJ2-7

CDR3 DNA: TGTGCCAGCAGCGACACAGATACGCAGTATTTT
CDR3 protein: CASSDTDTQYF
clone size: once
V gene: TRBV7-9
D gene: -
CDR3 length: 11
J gene: TRBJ2-3

CDR3 DNA: TGTGCCAGCAGCCGAGCGGAAAAGGACAATGAGCAGTTCTTC
CDR3 protein: CASSRAEKDNEQFF
clone size: -
V gene: TRBV11-3
D gene: -
CDR3 length: 14
J gene: TRBJ2-1

CDR3 DNA: TGTGCCAGCAGCCGAGCAGCAGGGTCCGGGGAGACCCAGTACTTC
CDR3 protein: CASSRAAGSGETQYF
clone size: -
V gene: TRBV7-9
D gene: -
CDR3 length: 15
J gene: TRBJ2-5

CDR3 DNA: TGCGCCAGCAGCTTGGCAGGGTCCATGAGCTCCTACGAGCAGTACTTC
CDR3 protein: CASSLAGSMSSYEQYF
clone size: -
V gene: TRBV5-1
D gene: -
CDR3 length: 16
J gene: TRBJ2-7

CDR3 DNA: TGCGCCAGCAGCTTAACCGGGACAGCCTACGAGCAGTACTTC
CDR3 protein: CASSLTGTAYEQYF
clone size: -
V gene: TRBV5-1
D gene: TRBD1
CDR3 length: 14
J gene: TRBJ2-7

CDR3 DNA: TGCGCCAGCAGCAAAGGCCGGACCTCCCCGGCTAACTATGGCTACACCTTC
CDR3 protein: CASSKGRTSPANYGYTF
clone size: -
V gene: TRBV5-1
D gene: -
CDR3 length: 17
J gene: TRBJ1-2

CDR3 DNA: TGTGCCAGCAGTTTCTCTCCCGCCGGAACTGAAGCTTTCTTT
CDR3 protein: CASSFSPAGTEAFF
clone size: -
V gene: TRBV28
D gene: -
CDR3 length: 14
J gene: TRBJ1-1

CDR3 DNA: TGTGCCAGCAGTGACTCACAGGGCGCAGATACGCAGTATTTT
CDR3 protein: CASSDSQGADTQYF
clone size: -
V gene: TRBV6-4
D gene: -
CDR3 length: 14
J gene: TRBJ2-3

CDR3 DNA: TGTGCCAGCAGCTGGCAGTCAGGGGTCGCCGGGGAGCTGTTTTTT
CDR3 protein: CASSWQSGVAGELFF
clone size: -
V gene: TRBV5-4
D gene: -
CDR3 length: 15
J gene: TRBJ2-2

CDR3 DNA: TGCGCCAGCAGCTTGGTACCAGGGGAGAACACTGAAGCTTTCTTT
CDR3 protein: CASSLVPGENTEAFF
clone size: -
V gene: TRBV5-1
D gene: -
CDR3 length: 15
J gene: TRBJ1-1

CDR3 DNA: TGTGCCTGGACAGAACTATACAATGAGCAGTTCTTC
CDR3 protein: CAWTELYNEQFF
clone size: once
V gene: TRBV30
D gene: -
CDR3 length: 12
J gene: TRBJ2-1

CDR3 DNA: TGTGCCAGCAACGACCTCCCTAGCGGGGGGCTGCCCACAGATACGCAGTATTTT
CDR3 protein: CASNDLPSGGLPTDTQYF
clone size: few
V gene: TRBV2
D gene: TRBD2
CDR3 length: 18
J gene: TRBJ2-3

CDR3 DNA: TGTGCCAGCAGCTTAGGGGACGGCCCATATTACAATGAGCAGTTCTTC
CDR3 protein: CASSLGDGPYYNEQFF
clone size: -
V gene: TRBV11-2
D gene: -
CDR3 length: 16
J gene: TRBJ2-1

CDR3 DNA: TGTGCCAGCTCACCCGACCGGGAAGAGCAGTACTTC
CDR3 protein: CASSPDREEQYF
clone size: few
V gene: TRBV18
D gene: -
CDR3 length: 12
J gene: TRBJ2-7

CDR3 DNA: TGCGCCAGCAGCCCCTCGACTAGCAGGGGAGGCCAAGAGACCCAGTACTTC
CDR3 protein: CASSPSTSRGGQETQYF
clone size: -
V gene: TRBV4-3
D gene: -
CDR3 length: 17
J gene: TRBJ2-5

CDR3 DNA: TGTGCCAGCAGCACCGGAGGGACCACTAATGAAAAACTGTTTTTT
CDR3 protein: CASSTGGTTNEKLFF
clone size: -
V gene: TRBV28
D gene: -
CDR3 length: 15
J gene: TRBJ1-4

CDR3 DNA: TGTGCCAGCAGCCCTGACAGGGGGCATGAGTCGCAGCCCCAGCATTTT
CDR3 protein: CASSPDRGHESQPQHF
clone size: once
V gene: TRBV5-8
D gene: TRBD1
CDR3 length: 16
J gene: TRBJ1-5

CDR3 DNA: TGTGCCAGCAGCGCCCGGACCGAGAGCTACGAGCAGTACTTC
CDR3 protein: CASSARTESYEQYF
clone size: -
V gene: TRBV9
D gene: -
CDR3 length: 14
J gene: TRBJ2-7

CDR3 DNA: TGTGCCAGCAGCTCCCCCTATGTTACCTACGAGCAGTACTTC
CDR3 protein: CASSSPYVTYEQYF
clone size: -
V gene: TRBV7-9
D gene: -
CDR3 length: 14
J gene: TRBJ2-7

CDR3 DNA: TGTGCCAGCAGTAGGGGACAGGGGATGAATCAGCCCCAGCATTTT
CDR3 protein: CASSRGQGMNQPQHF
clone size: -
V gene: TRBV27
D gene: TRBD1
CDR3 length: 15
J gene: TRBJ1-5

CDR3 DNA: TGCGCCAGCAGCCAAGATGACCATCCCAGCTATGGCTACACCTTC
CDR3 protein: CASSQDDHPSYGYTF
clone size: -
V gene: TRBV4-1
D gene: -
CDR3 length: 15
J gene: TRBJ1-2

CDR3 DNA: TGCGCCAGCAGCACCGGGACTAGCGGGATGTTGAATGAGCAGTTCTTC
CDR3 protein: CASSTGTSGMLNEQFF
clone size: -
V gene: TRBV5-1
D gene: TRBD2
CDR3 length: 16
J gene: TRBJ2-1

CDR3 DNA: TGCGCCAGCAGCCCGACAGGGCCCAGGGCAGAAGCTTTCTTT
CDR3 protein: CASSPTGPRAEAFF
clone size: -
V gene: TRBV5-1
D gene: TRBD1
CDR3 length: 14
J gene: TRBJ1-1

CDR3 DNA: TGCGCCAGCAGCCAAGATTTATCGGGCAGGGGTCTCCTCTACGAGCAGTACTTC
CDR3 protein: CASSQDLSGRGLLYEQYF
clone size: once
V gene: TRBV4-1
D gene: -
CDR3 length: 18
J gene: TRBJ2-7

CDR3 DNA: TGTGCCAGCAGTTTAGGACAGGGGGTAGCCTACGAGCAGTACTTC
CDR3 protein: CASSLGQGVAYEQYF
clone size: -
V gene: TRBV6-5
D gene: TRBD1
CDR3 length: 15
J gene: TRBJ2-7

CDR3 DNA: TGTGCCAGCAGTCCAGGACTGGGAGAGACCCAGTACTTC
CDR3 protein: CASSPGLGETQYF
clone size: few
V gene: TRBV27
D gene: -
CDR3 length: 13
J gene: TRBJ2-5

CDR3 DNA: TGTGCCAGCCGGAGCGGGGCCTCAGATACGCAGTATTTT
CDR3 protein: CASRSGASDTQYF
clone size: -
V gene: TRBV7-3
D gene: TRBD2
CDR3 length: 13
J gene: TRBJ2-3

CDR3 DNA: TGTGCCAGCAGCTTGGCAGGACCCGGGGAGCTGTTTTTT
CDR3 protein: CASSLAGPGELFF
clone size: -
V gene: TRBV5-6
D gene: -
CDR3 length: 13
J gene: TRBJ2-2

CDR3 DNA: TGCGCCAGCAGCTTGGTTCCGGGGGGACCTTCCAGCTCCTACAATGAGCAGTTCTTC
CDR3 protein: CASSLVPGGPSSSYNEQFF
clone size: -
V gene: TRBV5-1
D gene: TRBD2
CDR3 length: 19
J gene: TRBJ2-1

CDR3 DNA: TGTGCCAGCAGCGGACTAGGCACAGATACGCAGTATTTT
CDR3 protein: CASSGLGTDTQYF
clone size: few
V gene: TRBV9
D gene: -
CDR3 length: 13
J gene: TRBJ2-3

CDR3 DNA: TGTGCCAGCAGCTTGTCAAGCGGGAGGGCAGATACGCAGTATTTT
CDR3 protein: CASSLSSGRADTQYF
clone size: -
V gene: TRBV5-6
D gene: TRBD2
CDR3 length: 15
J gene: TRBJ2-3

CDR3 DNA: TGTGCCAGCAGCGTTGCAGGGACTAGCGGGGGCACAGATACGCAGTATTTT
CDR3 protein: CASSVAGTSGGTDTQYF
clone size: -
V gene: TRBV9
D gene: TRBD2
CDR3 length: 17
J gene: TRBJ2-3

CDR3 DNA: TGTGCCAGCAGTTCTGACCGTTTTCCCTACGAGCAGTACTTC
CDR3 protein: CASSSDRFPYEQYF
clone size: -
V gene: TRBV28
D gene: -
CDR3 length: 14
J gene: TRBJ2-7

CDR3 DNA: TGTGCCAGCAGATACCAGGACGGCATCCTAGAGACCCAGTACTTC
CDR3 protein: CASRYQDGILETQYF
clone size: -
V gene: TRBV6-5
D gene: -
CDR3 length: 15
J gene: TRBJ2-5

CDR3 DNA: TGTGCCAGCAGTTCATATGGTACAGGGATCAATCAGCCCCAGCATTTT
CDR3 protein: CASSSYGTGINQPQHF
clone size: -
V gene: TRBV28
D gene: -
CDR3 length: 16
J gene: TRBJ1-5

CDR3 DNA: TGTGCCTGGAGTGGGAGGGCTCGGGTGGGGACTGAAGCTTTCTTT
CDR3 protein: CAWSGRARVGTEAFF
clone size: -
V gene: TRBV30
D gene: -
CDR3 length: 15
J gene: TRBJ1-1

CDR3 DNA: TGCGCCAGCAGCTTGGTAAGGGAGTCTAACTATGGCTACACCTTC
CDR3 protein: CASSLVRESNYGYTF
clone size: -
V gene: TRBV5-1
D gene: -
CDR3 length: 15
J gene: TRBJ1-2

CDR3 DNA: TGCGCCAGCAGCCCAGGACAGGCCGGGGAGACCCAGTACTTC
CDR3 protein: CASSPGQAGETQYF
clone size: -
V gene: TRBV5-1
D gene: TRBD1
CDR3 length: 14
J gene: TRBJ2-5

CDR3 DNA: TGTGCCAGCAGCGGCACTAGCGGGGGGTACAATGAGCAGTTCTTC
CDR3 protein: CASSGTSGGYNEQFF
clone size: -
V gene: TRBV5-4
D gene: TRBD2
CDR3 length: 15
J gene: TRBJ2-1